Listed below are T cell receptor beta chains from one sample, sequenced in a study of CD8 T cells in ankylosing spondylitis. TCRdb reprocessed the 5' RACE reads with MiXCR, giving one entry per CDR3 protein. Of hundreds of thousands of distinct CDR3 sequences in the sample, around 20% were seen once. Sequencing was done on a sample of blood, either unsorted or a sorted T cell fraction (not recorded which). The receptors derive from a female donor with ankylosing spondylitis or in good health (not recorded which). Each CDR3 is given with its conserved first and last residue. Each record gives: J gene, V gene, CDR3 protein.

TRBJ2-5	TRBV24-1	CATSGGVRLLGTQYF
TRBJ2-7	TRBV29-1	CSVQTGVGEQYF
TRBJ2-7	TRBV20-1	CRPGRLADNYEQYF
TRBJ2-5	TRBV5-4	CASSLEFRGGKETQYF
TRBJ2-2	TRBV5-1	CASSLDLRTGELFF
TRBJ1-5	TRBV4-3	CASSQEFGTGNQPQHF
TRBJ2-7	TRBV18	CASSPTLAPSSYEQYF
TRBJ2-7	TRBV27	CASSYDLGGYEQYF
TRBJ2-3	TRBV20-1	CSVWTGGVVQYF
TRBJ1-4	TRBV5-1	CASTRDGATNEKLFF
TRBJ2-7	TRBV11-2	CASSLDRTTYEQYF
TRBJ2-1	TRBV7-9	CASSLDLADNEQFF
TRBJ2-1	TRBV12-3/TRBV12-4	CASSLSAGGTVDEQFF
TRBJ2-5	TRBV6-1	CASSPNGLAGETQYF
TRBJ1-1	TRBV29-1	CSALRDRGRVTEAFF
TRBJ2-2	TRBV5-1	CASSTDRILNTGELFF
TRBJ2-3	TRBV20-1	CSASWLAGTTDTQYF
TRBJ2-7	TRBV7-9	CASSFGAYEQYF
TRBJ2-5	TRBV7-2	CASSRGRAQETQYF
TRBJ2-1	TRBV12-3/TRBV12-4	CASTPGLWLNEQFF
TRBJ1-5	TRBV7-2	CASSPEGGNQPQHF
TRBJ2-5	TRBV13	CASRKQGGQETQYF
TRBJ2-7	TRBV6-1	CASSRREIYEQYF
TRBJ2-2	TRBV20-1	CSAGIRTHTGELFF
TRBJ2-1	TRBV12-3/TRBV12-4	CASSLVFGNEQFF
TRBJ2-7	TRBV7-2	CASSLDHRVYEQYF
TRBJ1-2	TRBV10-3	CAISEGGYGYTF
TRBJ2-1	TRBV15	CATSRDLRNEQFF
TRBJ2-1	TRBV7-2	CASSQRTGGELIDEQFF
TRBJ1-1	TRBV5-6	CASTPTVGNTEAFF
TRBJ2-1	TRBV2	CASSVVGKQFF
TRBJ1-5	TRBV12-3/TRBV12-4	CASSLGQDQPQHF
TRBJ2-2	TRBV11-2	CASSLGRFGELFF
TRBJ2-1	TRBV20-1	CSANSDRGQDNEQFF
TRBJ2-1	TRBV20-1	CSVSGSSDEQFF
TRBJ1-6	TRBV18	CASSPSSPGANSPLHF
TRBJ2-5	TRBV9	CASSPALGVATQYF
TRBJ2-3	TRBV20-1	CSAGGLAYSSTDTQYF
TRBJ2-5	TRBV5-1	CASSLAVSGRQETQYF
TRBJ2-3	TRBV20-1	CSARTSGAASTDTQYF
TRBJ2-5	TRBV5-6	CASSLLGTSFQETQYF
TRBJ2-1	TRBV5-1	CASSQRASGALNEQFF
TRBJ2-3	TRBV5-1	CASSLEQADTDTQYF
TRBJ2-1	TRBV25-1	CASSDRLAGVSEQFF
TRBJ2-5	TRBV2	CASRNRLCSF
TRBJ2-3	TRBV20-1	CSHRDASTDTQYF
TRBJ2-3	TRBV3-1	CASSLDGLSTDTQYF
TRBJ1-1	TRBV20-1	CSARKMNTEAFF
TRBJ1-5	TRBV12-3/TRBV12-4	CASSWGRLNQPQHF